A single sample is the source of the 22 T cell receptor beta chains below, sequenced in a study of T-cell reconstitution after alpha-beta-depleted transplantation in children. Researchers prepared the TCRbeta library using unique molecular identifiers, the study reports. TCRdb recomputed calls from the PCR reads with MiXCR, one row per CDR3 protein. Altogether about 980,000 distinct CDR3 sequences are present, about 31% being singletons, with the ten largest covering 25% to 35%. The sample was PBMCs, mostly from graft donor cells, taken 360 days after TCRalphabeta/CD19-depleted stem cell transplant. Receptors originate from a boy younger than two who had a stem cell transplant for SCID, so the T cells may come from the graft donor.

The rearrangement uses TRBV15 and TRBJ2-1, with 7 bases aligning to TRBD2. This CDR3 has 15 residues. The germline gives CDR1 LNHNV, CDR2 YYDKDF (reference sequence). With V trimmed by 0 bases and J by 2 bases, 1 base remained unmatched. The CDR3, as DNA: TGTGCCACCAGCAGAGAGGCGGGGGCCTACAATGAGCAGTTCTTC. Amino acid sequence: CATSREAGAYNEQFF.

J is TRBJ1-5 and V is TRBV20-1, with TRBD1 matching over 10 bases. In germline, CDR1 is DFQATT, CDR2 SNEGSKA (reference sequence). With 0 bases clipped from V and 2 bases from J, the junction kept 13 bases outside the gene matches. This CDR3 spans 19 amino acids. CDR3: CSARDRNFGTGDRNQPQHF. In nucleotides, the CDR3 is TGCAGTGCTAGAGACCGCAATTTTGGGACAGGGGATCGCAATCAGCCCCAGCATTTT.

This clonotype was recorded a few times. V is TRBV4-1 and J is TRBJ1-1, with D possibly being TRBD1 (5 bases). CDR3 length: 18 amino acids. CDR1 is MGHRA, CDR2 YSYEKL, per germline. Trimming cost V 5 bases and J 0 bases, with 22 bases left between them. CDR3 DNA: TGCGCCAGCAGCTTCCGAGGTGGGCGAGGGGTCTTGAACACTGAAGCTTTCTTT. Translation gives CASSFRGGRGVLNTEAFF.

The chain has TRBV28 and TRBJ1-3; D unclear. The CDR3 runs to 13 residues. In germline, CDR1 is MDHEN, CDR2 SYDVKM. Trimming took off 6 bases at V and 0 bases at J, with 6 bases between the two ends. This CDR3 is CASRLLSGNTIYF. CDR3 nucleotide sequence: TGTGCCAGCAGGCTCCTCTCTGGAAACACCATATATTTT.

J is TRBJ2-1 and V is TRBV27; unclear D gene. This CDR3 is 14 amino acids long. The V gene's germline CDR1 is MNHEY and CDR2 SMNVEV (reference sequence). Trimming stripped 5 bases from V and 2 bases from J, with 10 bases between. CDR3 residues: CASSPLRAYNEQFF. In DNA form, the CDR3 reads TGTGCCAGCAGTCCATTACGTGCCTACAATGAGCAGTTCTTC.

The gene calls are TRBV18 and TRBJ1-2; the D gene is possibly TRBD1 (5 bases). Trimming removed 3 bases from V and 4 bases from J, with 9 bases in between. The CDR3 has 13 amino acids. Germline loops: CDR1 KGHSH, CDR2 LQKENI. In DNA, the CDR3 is TGTGCCAGCTCACCGGATGGGGCCTATGGCTACACCTTC. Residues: CASSPDGAYGYTF.

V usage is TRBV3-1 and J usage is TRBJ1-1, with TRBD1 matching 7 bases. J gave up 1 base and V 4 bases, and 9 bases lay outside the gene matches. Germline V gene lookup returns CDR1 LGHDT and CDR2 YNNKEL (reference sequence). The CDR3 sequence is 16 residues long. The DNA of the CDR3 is TGTGCCAGCAGCCCCATCCTCGGGACAGCGAACACTGAAGCTTTCTTT. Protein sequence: CASSPILGTANTEAFF.

CDR3 residues: CASSYQGPRGNQPQHF. The CDR3 nucleotides are TGTGCCAGCAGTTACCAGGGACCCCGGGGAAATCAGCCCCAGCATTTT. The J gene is TRBJ1-5, the V gene TRBV6-2 or TRBV6-3; the D gene is possibly TRBD1 (5 bases). V was pared by 2 bases and J by 4 bases, with 15 bases between. The CDR3 length is 16 residues. CDR1 is MNHEY, CDR2 SVGEGT, per germline.

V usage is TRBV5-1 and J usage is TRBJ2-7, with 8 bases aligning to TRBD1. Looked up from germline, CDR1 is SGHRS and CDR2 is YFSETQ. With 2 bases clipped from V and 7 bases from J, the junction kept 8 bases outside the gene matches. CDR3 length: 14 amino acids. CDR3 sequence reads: CASSFGQGVGEQYF. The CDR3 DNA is TGCGCCAGCAGCTTCGGACAGGGTGTTGGGGAGCAGTACTTC. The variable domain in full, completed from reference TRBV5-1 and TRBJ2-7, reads KAGVTQTPRYLIKTRGQQVTLSCSPISGHRSVSWYQQTPGQGLQFLFEYFSETQRNKGNFPGRFSGRQFSNSRSEMNVSTLELGDSALYLCASSFGQGVGEQYFGPGTRLTVT.

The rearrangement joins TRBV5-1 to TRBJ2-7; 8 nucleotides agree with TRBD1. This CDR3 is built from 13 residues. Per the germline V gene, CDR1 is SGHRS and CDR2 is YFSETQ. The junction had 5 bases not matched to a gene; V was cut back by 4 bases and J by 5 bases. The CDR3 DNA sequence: TGCGCCAGCAGCCAACGGACAGGGCACGAGCAGTACTTC. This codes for CASSQRTGHEQYF.

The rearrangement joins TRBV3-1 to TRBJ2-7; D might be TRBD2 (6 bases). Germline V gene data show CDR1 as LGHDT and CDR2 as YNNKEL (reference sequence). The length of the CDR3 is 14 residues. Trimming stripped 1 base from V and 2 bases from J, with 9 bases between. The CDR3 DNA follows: TGTGCCAGCAGCCAAGTTACGGGAGCCTACGAGCAGTACTTC. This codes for CASSQVTGAYEQYF.

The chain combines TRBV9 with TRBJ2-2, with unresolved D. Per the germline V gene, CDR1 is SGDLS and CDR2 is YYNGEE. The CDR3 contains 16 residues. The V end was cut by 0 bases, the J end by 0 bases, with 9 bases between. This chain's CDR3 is CASSVESGTNTGELFF. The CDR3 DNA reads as TGTGCCAGCAGCGTAGAGAGTGGGACGAACACCGGGGAGCTGTTTTTT.

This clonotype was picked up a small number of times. The CDR3 sequence is CASSRRTSVEEDTQYF. The CDR3 DNA is TGCGCCAGCAGCCGGAGGACTAGCGTTGAGGAAGATACGCAGTATTTT. The genes are TRBV5-1 and TRBJ2-3, with 9 bases lining up with TRBD2. Germline CDR1 and CDR2: SGHRS and YFSETQ. CDR3 size: 16 residues. V shed 4 bases, J shed 5 bases, and the junction held 11 bases outside the gene matches.

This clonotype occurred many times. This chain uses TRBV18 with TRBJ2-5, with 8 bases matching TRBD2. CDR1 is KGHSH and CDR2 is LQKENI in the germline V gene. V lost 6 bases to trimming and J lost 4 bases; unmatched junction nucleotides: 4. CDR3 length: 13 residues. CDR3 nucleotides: TGTGCCAGCTCGCCGGGGGGGCCAGAGACCCAGTACTTC. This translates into CASSPGGPETQYF.

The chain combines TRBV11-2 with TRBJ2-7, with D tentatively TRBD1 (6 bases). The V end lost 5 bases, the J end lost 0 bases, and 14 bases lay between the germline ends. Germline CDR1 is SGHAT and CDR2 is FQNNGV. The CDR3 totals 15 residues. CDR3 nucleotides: TGTGCCAGCAGCCCTATACAGGGATCCTCCTACGAGCAGTACTTC. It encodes CASSPIQGSSYEQYF.

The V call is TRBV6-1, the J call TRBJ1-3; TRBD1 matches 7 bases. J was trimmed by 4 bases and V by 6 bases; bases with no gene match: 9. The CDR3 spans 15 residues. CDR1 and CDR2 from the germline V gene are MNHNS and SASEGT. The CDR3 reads CASSRGRQGGNTIYF. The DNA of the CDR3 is TGTGCCAGCAGCCGCGGACGACAGGGAGGAAACACCATATATTTT.

CDR3 DNA: TGTGCCAGCAGCTTCTACCCGTCCCGTGGAGGTCTGAATGAGCAGTTCTTC. Encoded protein: CASSFYPSRGGLNEQFF. The V and J genes are TRBV7-9 and TRBJ2-1, with D perhaps TRBD2 (5 bases). The germline V gene encodes CDR1 SEHNR and CDR2 FQNEAQ (reference sequence). The CDR3 has 17 amino acids. V was pared by 3 bases and J by 7 bases, with 22 bases between.

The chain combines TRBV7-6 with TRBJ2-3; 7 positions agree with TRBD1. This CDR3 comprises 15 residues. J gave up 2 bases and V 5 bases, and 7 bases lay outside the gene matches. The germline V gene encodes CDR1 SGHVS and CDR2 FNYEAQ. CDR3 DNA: TGTGCCAGCAGCAAGAGGGACAGCCTCACAGATACGCAGTATTTT. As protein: CASSKRDSLTDTQYF.

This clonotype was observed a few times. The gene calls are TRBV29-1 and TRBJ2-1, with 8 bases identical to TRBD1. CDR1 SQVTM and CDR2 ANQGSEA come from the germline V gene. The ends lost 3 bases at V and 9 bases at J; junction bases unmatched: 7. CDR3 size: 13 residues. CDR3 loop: CSVEWQGAGEQFF. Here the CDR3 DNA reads TGCAGCGTTGAGTGGCAGGGGGCAGGTGAGCAGTTCTTC.

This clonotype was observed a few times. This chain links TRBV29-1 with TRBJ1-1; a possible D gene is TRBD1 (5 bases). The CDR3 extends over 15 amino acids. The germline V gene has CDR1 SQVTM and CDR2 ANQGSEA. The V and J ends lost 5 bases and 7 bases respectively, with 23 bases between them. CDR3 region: CSVRRDPGLGGEAFF. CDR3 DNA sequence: TGCAGCGTTCGGAGGGATCCAGGGCTTGGCGGTGAAGCTTTCTTT.

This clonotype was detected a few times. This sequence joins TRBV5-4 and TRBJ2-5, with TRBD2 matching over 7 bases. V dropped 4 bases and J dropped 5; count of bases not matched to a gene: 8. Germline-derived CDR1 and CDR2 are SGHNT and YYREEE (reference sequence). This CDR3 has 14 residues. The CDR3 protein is CASSGGGLGETQYF. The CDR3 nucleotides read TGTGCCAGCAGCGGGGGGGGTTTGGGTGAGACCCAGTACTTC.

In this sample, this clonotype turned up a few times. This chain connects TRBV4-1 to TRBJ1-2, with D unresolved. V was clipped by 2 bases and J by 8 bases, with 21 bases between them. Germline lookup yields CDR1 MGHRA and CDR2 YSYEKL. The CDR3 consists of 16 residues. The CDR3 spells CASSQPTRVKDRGYTF. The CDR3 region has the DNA TGCGCCAGCAGCCAACCTACCCGGGTAAAGGATCGGGGCTACACCTTC.